This TCR beta chain was found in a study of shared clonotypes between healthy human individuals. Study results and caveats: Though the depth was large, rarefaction showed that sorted-subset sequencing was incomplete. Generation probabilities were higher for clonotypes shared across all four sorted-subset donors than for unshared ones. Clonotype sharing levels among donors were expected to vary with sequencing depth.

Germline loops: CDR1 MDHEN, CDR2 SYDVKM. The CDR3 loop spans 19 amino acids. V gave up 5 bases and J gave up 2 bases; unmatched junction bases: 19. A word on this clone: As yet, its antigen is unknown.

Naive CD8 cells lacked CD45RO and underwent positive selection for CCR7, leaving out terminally differentiated effector memory CD45RA+ cells. Each subset's genomic DNA was split evenly across several immunoSEQ plates. Clones were sequenced by immunoSEQ multiplex PCR, and TCRdb holds only the in-frame ones, with some missing. There are about 870,000 clones in the sample; 85% to 95% occur only once, and 24% lies in the top ten. This sequence originates from a man aged 25-45 years in good health. The chain has TRBV28 and TRBJ1-1; 8 positions agree with TRBD1. The sample consisted of naive CD8+ T cells sorted from blood. The CDR3 DNA follows: TGTGCCAGCAGTGGCTCCCACATTTGGGGACAGGACAAAAACACTGAAGCTTTCTTT. It specifies CASSGSHIWGQDKNTEAFF.